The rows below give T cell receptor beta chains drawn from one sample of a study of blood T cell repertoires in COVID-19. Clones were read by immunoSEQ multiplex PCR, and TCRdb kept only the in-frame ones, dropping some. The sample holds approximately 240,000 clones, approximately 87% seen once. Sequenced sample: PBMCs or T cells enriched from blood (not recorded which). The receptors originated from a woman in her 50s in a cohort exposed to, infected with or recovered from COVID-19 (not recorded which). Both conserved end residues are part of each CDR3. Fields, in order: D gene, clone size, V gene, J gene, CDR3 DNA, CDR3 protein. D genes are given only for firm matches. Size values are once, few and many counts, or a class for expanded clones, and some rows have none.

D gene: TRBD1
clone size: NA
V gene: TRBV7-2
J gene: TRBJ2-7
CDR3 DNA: TGTGCCAGCAGCGTCGGGACAGCCATGGTCGAGCAGTACTTC
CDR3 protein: CASSVGTAMVEQYF

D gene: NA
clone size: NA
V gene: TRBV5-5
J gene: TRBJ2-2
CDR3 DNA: TGTGCCAGCAGCTTTACAGGGCCCGGGGAGCTGTTTTTT
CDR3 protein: CASSFTGPGELFF

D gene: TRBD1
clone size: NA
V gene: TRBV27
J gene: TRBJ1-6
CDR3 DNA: TGTGCCAGCAGTTTAGACGCACGTGACAGGGTCCCATTCAACTCCTATAATTCACCCCTCCACTTT
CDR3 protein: CASSLDARDRVPFNSYNSPLHF

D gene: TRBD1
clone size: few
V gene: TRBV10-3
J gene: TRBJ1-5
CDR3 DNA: TGTGCCATCTCGAACAGGGGGGACAATCAGCCCCAGCATTTT
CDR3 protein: CAISNRGDNQPQHF

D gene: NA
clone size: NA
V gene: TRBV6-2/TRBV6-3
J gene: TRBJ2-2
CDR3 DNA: TGTGCCAGCAGTTCACAGGACGCCGGCACCGGGGAGCTGTTTTTT
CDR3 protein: CASSSQDAGTGELFF

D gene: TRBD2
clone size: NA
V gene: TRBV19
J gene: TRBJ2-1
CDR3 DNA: TGTGCCAGTAGTCCAAATGCCCGACTAGCGGGGGAGGATGAGCAGTTCTTC
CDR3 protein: CASSPNARLAGEDEQFF

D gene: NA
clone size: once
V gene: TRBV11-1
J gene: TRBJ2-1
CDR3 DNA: TGTGCCAGCAGCTTACGTTACAACAGTTACAATGAGCAGTTCTTC
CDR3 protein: CASSLRYNSYNEQFF

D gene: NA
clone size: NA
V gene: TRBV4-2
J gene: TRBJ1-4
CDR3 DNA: TGTGCCAGCAGCCTCAGGGAGGGTGAAAAACTGTTTTTT
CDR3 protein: CASSLREGEKLFF

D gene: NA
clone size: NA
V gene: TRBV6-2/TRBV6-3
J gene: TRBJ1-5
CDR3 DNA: TGTGCCAGCAGTGCCTACAATCAGCCCCAGCATTTT
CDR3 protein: CASSAYNQPQHF

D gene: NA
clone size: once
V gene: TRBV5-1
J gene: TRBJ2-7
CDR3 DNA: TGCGCCAGCAGCTTGGTGAGCGGCAGCTACGAGCAGTACTTC
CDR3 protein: CASSLVSGSYEQYF

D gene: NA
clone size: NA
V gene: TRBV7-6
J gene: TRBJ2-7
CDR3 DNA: TGTGCCAGCAGCTTAGTGGGCGGGGTGAACCACGAGCAGTACTTC
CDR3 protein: CASSLVGGVNHEQYF

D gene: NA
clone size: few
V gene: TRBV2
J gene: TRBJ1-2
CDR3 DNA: TGTGCCAGCAGTGAACCTCCCTCTGGGGGGTTTCCCCCGGGAGGCTACACCTTC
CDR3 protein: CASSEPPSGGFPPGGYTF

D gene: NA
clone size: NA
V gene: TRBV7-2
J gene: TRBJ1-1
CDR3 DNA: TGTGCCAGCAGCTTAAATCTGAGAGGGAAAGGTGAAGCTTTCTTT
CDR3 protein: CASSLNLRGKGEAFF

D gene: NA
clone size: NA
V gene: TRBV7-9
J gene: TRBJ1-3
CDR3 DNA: TGTGCCAGCAGCCTAGACAGGATTTTTGGAAACACCATATATTTT
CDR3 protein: CASSLDRIFGNTIYF

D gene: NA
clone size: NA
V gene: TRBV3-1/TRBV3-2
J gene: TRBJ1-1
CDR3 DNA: TGTGCCAGCAGCCAAACGGTAAACACTGAAGCTTTCTTT
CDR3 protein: CASSQTVNTEAFF

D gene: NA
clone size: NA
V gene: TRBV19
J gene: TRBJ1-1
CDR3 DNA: TGTGCCAGTCGCCAACCTTTTAGGAACACTGAAGCTTTCTTT
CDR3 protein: CASRQPFRNTEAFF

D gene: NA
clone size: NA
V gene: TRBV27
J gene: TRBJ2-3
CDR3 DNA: TGTGCCAGCAGTTTGAGCAGGGATACCACAGATACGCAGTATTTT
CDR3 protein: CASSLSRDTTDTQYF